The T cell receptor beta chain under discussion was sequenced for a study of post-analysis software for immune sequencing data. Overall study findings and caveats: Controls had lower frequencies than patients of about 5 TRBV segments, which included TRBV5-6, TRBV5-1 and TRBV20-1.

In regard to this clonotype: Antigen specificity is unknown.

Sequencing libraries made from TCR beta cDNA carried unique molecular identifiers. TCRdb itself ran the PCR reads through MiXCR, one entry per CDR3 protein. This sample has about 770,000 distinct CDR3 sequences; approximately 44% occur once, and the top ten carry approximately 4.4%. V lost 3 bases, J lost 3 bases, and 12 bases lay in between. The CDR3 is made up of 14 amino acids. Germline CDR1 reads SQVTM; CDR2 reads ANQGSEA. The sample was blood. This chain links TRBV29-1 with TRBJ2-1, with D perhaps matching TRBD1 or TRBD2 (6 bases each). The source of this sequence is a girl between 10 and 17 years old with multiple sclerosis. This chain's CDR3 is CSVDLGGIYNEQFF. The CDR3 region has the DNA TGCAGCGTTGATTTGGGGGGCATCTACAATGAGCAGTTCTTC.